The 14 T cell receptor beta chains reported below all come from one sample, sequenced in a study of blood T cells in healthy people across ages. Through a sample-barcoded 5' primer and a J-beta primer mix, a second PCR was run for roughly 6 to 12 cycles. MiXCR, applied by TCRdb to the 5' RACE reads, yields one record per CDR3 protein. Among under 2,000,000 distinct CDR3 sequences listed, 49% were seen once. The sequencing sample was made of blood. Receptor source: a woman in her 40s in good health.

This clonotype was recorded at least ten times. V gene TRBV18 combines with J gene TRBJ1-2; TRBD1 is a possible D gene (5 bases). CDR1 KGHSH and CDR2 LQKENI come from the germline V gene. The V and J ends lost 4 bases and 3 bases respectively, with 15 bases between them. The CDR3 is 15 amino acids. DNA of the CDR3: TGTGCCAGCTCACGATTGGGGGTGATTGACTATGGCTACACCTTC. It encodes CASSRLGVIDYGYTF.

This chain connects TRBV5-6 to TRBJ2-1; the match to TRBD1 covers 7 bases. CDR1 is SGHDT, CDR2 YYEEEE, per germline. The length of the CDR3 is 15 residues. V dropped 1 base and J dropped 4; count of bases not matched to a gene: 5. CDR3 sequence: CASSLLDRTYNEQFF. CDR3 coding DNA: TGTGCCAGCAGCTTGTTGGACAGGACGTACAATGAGCAGTTCTTC.

This sequence joins TRBV4-2 and TRBJ1-2; D ambiguous. V lost 3 bases to trimming and J lost 9 bases, with 20 bases between them. The CDR3 contains 15 residues. Germline CDR1 LGHNA, CDR2 YNFKEQ. CDR3 nucleotide sequence: TGTGCCAGCAGCCATCCTGATGAGGGTACAACTAGCTACACCTTC. This codes for CASSHPDEGTTSYTF.

This chain joins TRBV20-1 and TRBJ2-6; D call uncertain. In germline, CDR1 is DFQATT, CDR2 SNEGSKA (reference sequence). V lost 5 bases and J lost 0, with 5 bases in between. CDR3 length equals 13 residues. The CDR3, as DNA: TGCAGTGCTGCGAACTCTGGGGCCAACGTCCTGACTTTC. Translated: CSAANSGANVLTF.

This clonotype was found a few times. The chain employs TRBV10-1 and TRBJ2-7; TRBD1 agrees at 10 bases. The CDR3 is 14 residues long. V trimming: 7 bases; J trimming: 5 bases; junction bases outside the gene matches: 8. Germline lookup yields CDR1 WNHNN and CDR2 SYGVQD (reference sequence). The CDR3 DNA follows: TGCGCCAGCACCTCGGGACAGGGGCGCGACGAGCAGTACTTC. It encodes CASTSGQGRDEQYF.

In its sample, this clonotype was seen a few times. The chain combines TRBV7-9 with TRBJ2-5; D is ambiguous. The V end lost 5 bases, the J end lost 0 bases, and 16 bases lay between the germline ends. Germline CDR1 SEHNR, CDR2 FQNEAQ (reference sequence). This CDR3 spans 16 amino acids. The CDR3 reads CASSPQVLGYQETQYF. The CDR3 region has the DNA TGTGCCAGCAGCCCGCAAGTTCTGGGGTACCAAGAGACCCAGTACTTC.

The chain combines TRBV2 with TRBJ2-3; 8 bases agree with TRBD2. Trimming cost V 2 bases and J 2 bases; bases outside gene matches: 9. The CDR3 totals 17 residues. In germline, CDR1 is SNHLY, CDR2 FYNNEI. CDR3 coding DNA: TGTGCCAGCAGTGAATTCCCAGCGGGGGCCAACACAGATACGCAGTATTTT. Protein product: CASSEFPAGANTDTQYF.

There are many counts of this clonotype. The chain combines TRBV7-2 with TRBJ2-5; the D is unclear. The end of the DNA fits TRBJ2-7 better, so the J call may be wrong. Germline V gene sequence: CDR1 SGHTA, CDR2 FQGNSA. The CDR3 is 14 residues long. CDR3: CASSPNLSQNEQYF. The DNA for the CDR3 is TGTGCCAGCAGCCCCAACCTCTCACAGAACGAGCAGTACTTC.

A word on this clonotype: One end of the junction fails to match germline, which may point to a read error. The chain carries TRBV4-2 and TRBJ1-4; D remains ambiguous. CDR1 LGHNA and CDR2 YNFKEQ come from the germline V gene. This CDR3 is built from 12 residues. CDR3: CASSQLDEELFF. The CDR3 DNA is TGTGCCAGCAGCCAACTCGATGAAGAACTGTTTTTT.

V gene TRBV12-3 or TRBV12-4 combines with J gene TRBJ2-1, with 8 bases lining up with TRBD1. The trim removed 6 bases at V and 0 bases at J, leaving 7 bases unmatched. The CDR3 consists of 16 residues. The CDR3 region is CASSTGQVSSYNEQFF. CDR3 nucleotides: TGTGCCAGCAGCACGGGACAGGTGAGCTCCTACAATGAGCAGTTCTTC.

The V call is TRBV7-9, the J call TRBJ1-6, with D perhaps TRBD1 (5 bases). Trimming left V 4 bases short and J 7 bases short, with 17 bases between. This CDR3 is built from 16 residues. The V gene's germline CDR1 is SEHNR and CDR2 FQNEAQ (reference sequence). The chain's CDR3 is CASSWFVGALNSPLHF. CDR3 nucleotides: TGTGCCAGCAGCTGGTTCGTAGGGGCGTTAAATTCACCCCTCCACTTT.

The rearrangement links TRBV24-1 to TRBJ2-2; the D gene could be TRBD1 or TRBD2 (5 bases each). This CDR3 comprises 14 residues. Germline V gene lookup returns CDR1 KGHDR and CDR2 SFDVKD. Trimming removed 4 bases from V and 3 bases from J, with 8 bases in between. The CDR3 region has the DNA TGTGCCACCAGTGAACAGGACTACACCGGGGAGCTGTTTTTT. Residues: CATSEQDYTGELFF.

The chain carries TRBV7-2 and TRBJ2-2; D is unresolved. Germline V gives CDR1 SGHTA, CDR2 FQGNSA. The CDR3 consists of 18 residues. Trimming shortened V by 4 bases and J by 2 bases, and 20 bases separated the two germline ends. CDR3 amino acids: CASSSALGGGTNTGELFF. The CDR3 bases are TGTGCCAGCAGCTCCGCATTAGGTGGCGGAACCAACACCGGGGAGCTGTTTTTT.

The chain is built from TRBV20-1 and TRBJ2-2; TRBD2 matches 8 bases. The CDR3 length is 15 residues. J lost 1 base, V lost 6 bases, and 7 bases had no gene match. Germline-derived CDR1 and CDR2 are DFQATT and SNEGSKA (reference sequence). Written as DNA, the CDR3 is TGCAGTGCGCCCCGGGGGGGAATGAACACCGGGGAGCTGTTTTTT. This translates into CSAPRGGMNTGELFF.